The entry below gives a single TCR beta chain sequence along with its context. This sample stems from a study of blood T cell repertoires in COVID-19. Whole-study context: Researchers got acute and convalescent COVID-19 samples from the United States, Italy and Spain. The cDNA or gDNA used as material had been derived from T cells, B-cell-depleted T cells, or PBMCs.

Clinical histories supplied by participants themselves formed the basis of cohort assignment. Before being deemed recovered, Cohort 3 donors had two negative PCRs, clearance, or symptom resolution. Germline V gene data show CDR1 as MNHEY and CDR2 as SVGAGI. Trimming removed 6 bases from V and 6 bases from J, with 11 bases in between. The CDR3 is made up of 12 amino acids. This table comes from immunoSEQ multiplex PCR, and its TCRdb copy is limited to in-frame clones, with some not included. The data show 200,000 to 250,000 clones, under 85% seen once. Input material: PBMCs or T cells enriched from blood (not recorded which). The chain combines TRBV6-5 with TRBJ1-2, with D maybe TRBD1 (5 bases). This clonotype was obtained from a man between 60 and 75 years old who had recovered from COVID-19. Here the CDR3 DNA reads TGTGCCAGCAGGGAGGGACTGCATGGCTACACCTTC. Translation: CASREGLHGYTF.